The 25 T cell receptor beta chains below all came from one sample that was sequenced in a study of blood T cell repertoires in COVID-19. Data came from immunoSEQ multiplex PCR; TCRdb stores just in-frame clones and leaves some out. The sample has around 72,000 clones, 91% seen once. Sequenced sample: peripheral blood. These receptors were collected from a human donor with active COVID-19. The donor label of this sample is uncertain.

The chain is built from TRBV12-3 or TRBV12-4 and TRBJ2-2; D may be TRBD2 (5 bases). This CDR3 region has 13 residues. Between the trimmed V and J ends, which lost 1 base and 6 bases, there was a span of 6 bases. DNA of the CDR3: TGTGCCAGCAGTTTAGGGACTCCCGGGGAGCTGTTTTTT. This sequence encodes CASSLGTPGELFF.

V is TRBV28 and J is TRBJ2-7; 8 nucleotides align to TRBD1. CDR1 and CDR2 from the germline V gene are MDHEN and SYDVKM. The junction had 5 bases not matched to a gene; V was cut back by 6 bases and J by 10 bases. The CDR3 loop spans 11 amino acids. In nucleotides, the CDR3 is TGTGCCAGCAGGCAGGGGGCCGGTCAGTACTTC. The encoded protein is CASRQGAGQYF.

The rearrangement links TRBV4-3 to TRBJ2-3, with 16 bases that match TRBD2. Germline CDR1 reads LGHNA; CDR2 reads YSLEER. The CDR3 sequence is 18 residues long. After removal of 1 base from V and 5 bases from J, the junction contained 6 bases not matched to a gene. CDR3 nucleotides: TGCGCCAGCAGCCAAGGAGGGACTAGCGGGAGGGCCGAAGATACGCAGTATTTT. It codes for CASSQGGTSGRAEDTQYF.

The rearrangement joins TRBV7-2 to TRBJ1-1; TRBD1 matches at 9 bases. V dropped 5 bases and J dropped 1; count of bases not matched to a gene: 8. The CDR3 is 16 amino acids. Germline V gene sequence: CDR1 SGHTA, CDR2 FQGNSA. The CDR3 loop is CASSPQGAYPNTEAFF. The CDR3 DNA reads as TGTGCCAGCAGCCCACAGGGGGCTTATCCGAACACTGAAGCTTTCTTT.

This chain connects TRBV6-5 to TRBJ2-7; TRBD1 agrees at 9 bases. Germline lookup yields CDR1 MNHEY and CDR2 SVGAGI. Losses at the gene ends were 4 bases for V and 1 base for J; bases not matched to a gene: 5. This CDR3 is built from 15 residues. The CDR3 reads CASSSGTGHSYEQYF. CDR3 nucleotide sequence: TGTGCCAGCAGTTCCGGGACAGGGCATTCCTACGAGCAGTACTTC.

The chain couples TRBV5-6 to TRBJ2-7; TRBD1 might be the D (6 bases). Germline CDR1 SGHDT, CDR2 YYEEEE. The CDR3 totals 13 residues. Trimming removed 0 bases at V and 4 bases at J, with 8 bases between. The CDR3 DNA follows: TGTGCCAGCAGCTTGGCCACAGGGTACGAGCAGTACTTC. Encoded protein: CASSLATGYEQYF.

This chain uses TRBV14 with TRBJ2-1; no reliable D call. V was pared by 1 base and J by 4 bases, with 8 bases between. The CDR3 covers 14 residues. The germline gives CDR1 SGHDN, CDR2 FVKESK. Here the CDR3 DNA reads TGTGCCAGCAGCCAAGCCATCACTTACAATGAGCAGTTCTTC. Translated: CASSQAITYNEQFF.

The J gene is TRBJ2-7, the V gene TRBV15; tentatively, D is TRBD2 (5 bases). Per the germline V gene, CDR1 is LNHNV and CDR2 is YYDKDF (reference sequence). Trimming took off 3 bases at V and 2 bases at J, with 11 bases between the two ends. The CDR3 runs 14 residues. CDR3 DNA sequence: TGTGCCACCAGCAGGTCCCCCGGGACCTACGAGCAGTACTTC. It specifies CATSRSPGTYEQYF.

CDR3 coding DNA: TGCGCCAGCAGCCCGGACAGGAGCTCTGGAAACACCATATATTTT. This sequence encodes CASSPDRSSGNTIYF. The V and J genes are TRBV10-1 and TRBJ1-3; TRBD1 matches at 7 bases. J gave up 0 bases and V 6 bases, and 5 bases lay outside the gene matches. Per germline, CDR1 WNHNN and CDR2 SYGVQD (reference sequence). This CDR3 spans 15 amino acids.

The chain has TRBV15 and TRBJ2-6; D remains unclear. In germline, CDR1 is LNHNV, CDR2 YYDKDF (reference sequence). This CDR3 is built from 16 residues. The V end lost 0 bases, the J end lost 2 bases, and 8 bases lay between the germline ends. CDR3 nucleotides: TGTGCCACCAGCAGAGACAGATCCGCTGGGGCCAACGTCCTGACTTTC. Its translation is CATSRDRSAGANVLTF.

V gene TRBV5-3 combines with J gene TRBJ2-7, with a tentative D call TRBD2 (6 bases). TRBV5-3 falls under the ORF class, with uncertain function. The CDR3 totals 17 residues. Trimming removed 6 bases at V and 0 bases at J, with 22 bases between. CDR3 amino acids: CARTRNAGTQNSYEQYF. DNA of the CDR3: TGTGCCAGAACCCGAAACGCCGGGACTCAGAACTCCTACGAGCAGTACTTC.

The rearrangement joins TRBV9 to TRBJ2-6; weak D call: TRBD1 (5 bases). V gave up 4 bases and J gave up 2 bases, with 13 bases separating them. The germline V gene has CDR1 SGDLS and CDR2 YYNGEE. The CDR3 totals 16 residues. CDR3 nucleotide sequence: TGTGCCAGCAGCCCCCAGACAGTTGCTGGGGCCAACGTCCTGACTTTC. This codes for CASSPQTVAGANVLTF. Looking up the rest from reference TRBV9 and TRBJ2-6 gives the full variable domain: DSGVTQTPKHLITATGQRVTLRCSPRSGDLSVYWYQQSLDQGLQFLIQYYNGEERAKGNILERFSAQQFPDLHSELNLSSLELGDSALYFCASSPQTVAGANVLTFGAGSRLTVL.

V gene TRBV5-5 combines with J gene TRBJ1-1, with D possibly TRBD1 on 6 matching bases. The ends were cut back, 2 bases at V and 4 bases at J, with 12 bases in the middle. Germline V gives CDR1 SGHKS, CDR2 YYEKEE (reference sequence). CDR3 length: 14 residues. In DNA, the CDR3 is TGTGCCAGCAGCTTCATCTCAGGGGCCACTGAAGCTTTCTTT. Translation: CASSFISGATEAFF.

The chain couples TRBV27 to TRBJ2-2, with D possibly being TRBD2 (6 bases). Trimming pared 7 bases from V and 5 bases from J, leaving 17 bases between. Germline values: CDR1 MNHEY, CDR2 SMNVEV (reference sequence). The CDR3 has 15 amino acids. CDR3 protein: CASTELGGGTGELFF. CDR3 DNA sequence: TGTGCCAGCACTGAACTGGGAGGCGGGACCGGGGAGCTGTTTTTT.

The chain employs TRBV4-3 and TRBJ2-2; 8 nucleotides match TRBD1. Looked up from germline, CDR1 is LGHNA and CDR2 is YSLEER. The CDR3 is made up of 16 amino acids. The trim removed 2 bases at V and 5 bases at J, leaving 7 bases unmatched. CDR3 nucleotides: TGCGCCAGCAGCCAACGGGACAGGAGGGGGACCGGGGAGCTGTTTTTT. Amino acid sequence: CASSQRDRRGTGELFF.

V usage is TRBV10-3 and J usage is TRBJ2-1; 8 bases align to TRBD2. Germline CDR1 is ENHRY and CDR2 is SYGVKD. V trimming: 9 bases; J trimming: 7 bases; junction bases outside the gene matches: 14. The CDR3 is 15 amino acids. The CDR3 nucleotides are TGTGCCATGGGACAAGCGGGAGATCCCCTAAATGAGCAGTTCTTC. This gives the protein CAMGQAGDPLNEQFF.

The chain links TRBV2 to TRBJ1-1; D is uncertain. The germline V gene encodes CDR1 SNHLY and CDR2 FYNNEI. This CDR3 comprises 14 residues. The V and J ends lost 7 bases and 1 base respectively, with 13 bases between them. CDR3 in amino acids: CASKKLQTNTEAFF. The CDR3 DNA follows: TGTGCCAGCAAAAAATTACAGACGAACACTGAAGCTTTCTTT.

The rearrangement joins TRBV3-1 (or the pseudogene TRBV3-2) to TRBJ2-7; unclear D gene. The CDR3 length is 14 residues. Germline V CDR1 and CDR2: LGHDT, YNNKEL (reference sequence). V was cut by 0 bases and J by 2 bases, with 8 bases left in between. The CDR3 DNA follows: TGTGCCAGCAGCCAAGAGGGCGCTACCTACGAGCAGTACTTC. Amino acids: CASSQEGATYEQYF.

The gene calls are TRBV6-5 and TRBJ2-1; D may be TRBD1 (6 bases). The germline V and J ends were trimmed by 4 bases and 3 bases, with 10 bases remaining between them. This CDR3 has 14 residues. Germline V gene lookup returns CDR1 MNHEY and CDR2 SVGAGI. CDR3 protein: CASSLPDSYNEQFF. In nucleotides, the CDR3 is TGTGCCAGCAGTTTGCCGGACAGCTACAATGAGCAGTTCTTC.

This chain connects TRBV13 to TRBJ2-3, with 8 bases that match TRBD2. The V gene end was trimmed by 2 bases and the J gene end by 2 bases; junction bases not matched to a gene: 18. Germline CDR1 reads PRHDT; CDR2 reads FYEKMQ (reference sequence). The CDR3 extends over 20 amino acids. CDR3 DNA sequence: TGTGCCAGCAGCTTATCCCTACCGGGGGGGCTAGCGGACATCACAGATACGCAGTATTTT. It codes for CASSLSLPGGLADITDTQYF.

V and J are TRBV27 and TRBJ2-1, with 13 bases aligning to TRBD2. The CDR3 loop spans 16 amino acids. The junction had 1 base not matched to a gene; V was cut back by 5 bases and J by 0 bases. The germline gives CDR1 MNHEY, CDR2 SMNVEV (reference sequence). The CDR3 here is CASSRLAGGSYNEQFF. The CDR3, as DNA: TGTGCCAGCAGTCGACTAGCGGGAGGCTCCTACAATGAGCAGTTCTTC.

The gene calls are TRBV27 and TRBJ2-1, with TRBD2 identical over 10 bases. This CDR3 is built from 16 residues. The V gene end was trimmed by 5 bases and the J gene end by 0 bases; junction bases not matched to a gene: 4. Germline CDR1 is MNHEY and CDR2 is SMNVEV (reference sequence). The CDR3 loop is CASSLSGGPSYNEQFF. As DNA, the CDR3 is TGTGCCAGCAGTCTTAGCGGGGGGCCCTCCTACAATGAGCAGTTCTTC.

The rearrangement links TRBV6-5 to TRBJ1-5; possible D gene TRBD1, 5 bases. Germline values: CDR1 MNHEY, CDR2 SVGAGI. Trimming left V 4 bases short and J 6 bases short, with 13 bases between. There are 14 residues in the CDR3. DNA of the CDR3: TGTGCCAGCAGTTTTCAGGGAGGCCGTCAGCCCCAGCATTTT. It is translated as CASSFQGGRQPQHF.

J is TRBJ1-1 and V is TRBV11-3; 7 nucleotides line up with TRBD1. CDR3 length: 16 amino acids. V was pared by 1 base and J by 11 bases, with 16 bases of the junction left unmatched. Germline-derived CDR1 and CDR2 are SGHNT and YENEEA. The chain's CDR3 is CASSLADRAGVKGAFF. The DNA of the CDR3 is TGTGCCAGCAGCTTAGCCGACAGGGCAGGGGTAAAGGGGGCTTTCTTT.

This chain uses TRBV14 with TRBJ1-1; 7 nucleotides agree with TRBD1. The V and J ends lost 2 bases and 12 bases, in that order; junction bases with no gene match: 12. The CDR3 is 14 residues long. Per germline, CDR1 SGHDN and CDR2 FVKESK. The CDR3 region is CASSQQTSTGRTFF. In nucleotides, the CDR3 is TGTGCCAGCAGCCAACAGACCTCGACAGGGCGGACTTTCTTT.